These T cell receptor beta chains were read from a single sample in a study of T cell responses to AZD1222 COVID-19 vaccine. The protocol was immunoSEQ multiplex PCR, while the TCRdb copy is restricted to in-frame clones and leaves out a portion. This repertoire shows tens of thousands of clones, about 88% found once; its top ten account for 6.9%. Sequenced here: peripheral blood, sampled 28 days after the second AZD1222 dose. These receptors originate from an adult who received the AZD1222 COVID-19 vaccine. The conserved cysteine and the conserved F or W are not part of the CDR3 here.

TRBJ2-1 TRBV19 ASFPGPSGAPNEQF
TRBJ2-3 TRBV5-5 ASSWQTSTDTQY
TRBJ1-1 TRBV6-5 ASGARLGGNTEAF
TRBJ1-2 TRBV4-1 ASSQGVSQRRNYGYT
TRBJ1-5 TRBV28 ASTGISQPQH
TRBJ2-5 TRBV19 ASSATLQETQY
TRBJ2-5 TRBV6-5 ASSYSRAGGAETQY
TRBJ1-2 TRBV4-2 ASSQDHRENYGYT
TRBJ2-1 TRBV29-1 SVAGDQKKNYNEQF
TRBJ1-5 TRBV2 ASSAPGQGSQPQH
TRBJ1-1 TRBV11-1 ASRGPGGETSEAF
TRBJ1-4 TRBV5-5 ASSLLLVRTPGEKLF
TRBJ2-1 TRBV12-3/TRBV12-4 ASSLLAGAEQF
TRBJ2-7 TRBV7-2 ASSRHSPTQKAEQY
TRBJ1-6 TRBV19 ASSSTGRMNSPLH
TRBJ1-5 TRBV28 ASSLQGGNQPQH
TRBJ1-4 TRBV12-2 ASRLADYPTATNEKLF
TRBJ2-4 TRBV2 ATTGGGKNIQY
TRBJ2-7 TRBV6-1 ASSEATYEQY
TRBJ2-2 TRBV11-3 ASSLNTYTGELF
TRBJ1-4 TRBV20-1 SARQGEKLF
TRBJ2-5 TRBV19 ASRPQGRWDQETQY
TRBJ1-2 TRBV7-9 ASSYPDSYNYGYT
TRBJ2-7 TRBV5-1 ASSQTSGGGEQY
TRBJ2-1 TRBV3-1/TRBV3-2 ASSLLDEQF
TRBJ1-5 TRBV12-3/TRBV12-4 ASSLAYQPQH
TRBJ2-5 TRBV18 ASSPLAGGVQETQY
TRBJ2-4 TRBV5-4 ASSLGDREGNIQY
TRBJ2-7 TRBV18 ASSPYQGEQY
TRBJ2-2 TRBV5-1 ASSRDFHTGELF
TRBJ1-1 TRBV5-8 ASSLTGVLNTEAF
TRBJ2-1 TRBV5-8 ASSRWTGGDEQF
TRBJ2-1 TRBV7-9 ASSWVGGSYNEQF
TRBJ1-2 TRBV19 ASRRQSNYGYT
TRBJ2-3 TRBV28 ASSLAETSGVDTQY
TRBJ2-7 TRBV11-2 ASSLGIRVSYEQY
TRBJ2-1 TRBV5-1 ASSPDRGANEQF
TRBJ1-2 TRBV4-2 ASSGRQGANGYGYT